The clone carrying this T cell receptor (beta chain) was seen only a few times. This specimen comes from a study of shared clonotypes between healthy human individuals. The CDR3 sequence is 16 residues long. Germline CDR1 and CDR2: WNHNN and SYGVQD (reference sequence). Trimming stripped 1 base from V and 1 base from J, with 13 bases between. Sorted-subset replicate PCR reactions were performed with approximately 0.2 ug DNA, corresponding to tens of thousands of T cell genomes. Clones were read by immunoSEQ multiplex PCR, and TCRdb kept only the in-frame ones, dropping some. The sample consists of about 2,500,000 clones, just over 90% of them appearing once. Researchers partitioned CD4+ cells into CD45RA+ naive and CD45RA-negative memory subsets.

This clonotype was obtained from a man aged 18 to 29 in good health. Sequencing was carried out using naive CD4+ T cells sorted from blood. Subset given: CD45RA+ positively selected. The chain uses TRBV10-1 and TRBJ1-1, with no clear D. The CDR3: CASSEFRPGGNTEAFF. Here the CDR3 DNA reads TGCGCCAGCAGTGAGTTTCGGCCAGGAGGGAACACTGAAGCTTTCTTT.